This entry is about one TCR beta chain. A much larger clone lies a single base off, so this may be a read error. CDR3 size: 14 residues. Germline V CDR1 and CDR2: MDHEN, SYDVKM. This record belongs to a study of tumor-infiltrating lymphocytes in primary liver carcinoma. Investigators took RNA and DNA out together from approximately 22-30 mg of unsorted bulk tissue. A primer matching the constant region was used to make TCR beta cDNA from approximately 0.45 ug of total RNA. Three nested multiplex PCR rounds, a slightly modified ARM-PCR, produced the libraries for TCR beta. A C-beta reverse primer and TRBV1-TRBV30 forward primers served in each of the first two PCR rounds, at 10 cycles apiece. TCRdb used MiXCR to reprocess the multiplex PCR reads, holding one entry per CDR3 protein. The data contain about 48,000 distinct CDR3 sequences, about 80% of them singletons.

The receptor's source is a man aged 40-49 years with primary liver carcinoma and hepatitis B virus infection. The material sequenced was liver tumor tissue from sampling region 3. Sample subset: tumor region T3, left-lateral pole. The chain is built from TRBV28 and TRBJ2-5; 10 positions agree with TRBD1. CDR3 in DNA: TGTGTCAGCAGTCCGGGACAGGGGAGAGAGACCCAGTACTTC. Translated: CVSSPGQGRETQYF.